The 13 T cell receptor beta chains in this list originate from one sample, sequenced in a study of cytomegalovirus exposure and HLA in healthy donors. PCR was performed using 60 Vbeta and 13 Jbeta primers. Profiled with immunoSEQ multiplex PCR; TCRdb holds only in-frame clones, not every one. The sample records fewer than 200,000 clones, about 81% being singletons. Material for sequencing was PBMCs. The receptors come from a woman aged 18-30 years in good health and CMV-seronegative.

V and J are TRBV7-6 and TRBJ1-1; 7 nucleotides match TRBD1. The trim removed 2 bases at V and 4 bases at J, leaving 1 base unmatched. The CDR3 consists of 13 residues. Germline lookup yields CDR1 SGHVS and CDR2 FNYEAQ. The chain's CDR3 is CASSLNRGTEAFF. The CDR3 DNA sequence: TGTGCCAGCAGCTTAAACAGGGGCACTGAAGCTTTCTTT.

CDR3 sequence: CASSPDMGGRAEAFF. DNA of the CDR3: TGTGCCAGCAGCCCAGACATGGGGGGGCGCGCTGAAGCTTTCTTT. The J gene is TRBJ1-1, the V gene TRBV5-4; weak D call: TRBD1 (6 bases). V was trimmed by 4 bases and J by 6 bases, leaving 19 bases between them. CDR1 is SGHNT, CDR2 YYREEE, per germline (reference sequence). This CDR3 spans 15 amino acids.

The rearrangement joins TRBV27 to TRBJ2-7; D perhaps matches TRBD1 (6 bases). The V end was cut by 4 bases, the J end by 6 bases, with 22 bases between. The CDR3 spans 16 residues. Looked up from germline, CDR1 is MNHEY and CDR2 is SMNVEV (reference sequence). The CDR3 sequence is CASSSSGGTLSGEQYF. CDR3 nucleotide sequence: TGTGCCAGCAGTTCCTCTGGGGGCACCCTTTCGGGCGAGCAGTACTTC.

The chain's CDR3 is CASSSSYEQYF. The CDR3 DNA sequence: TGTGCCAGCAGTTCCTCCTACGAGCAGTACTTC. This sequence joins TRBV27 and TRBJ2-5; D is undetermined. The J call may be in error: the DNA end matches TRBJ2-7 better. The CDR3 length is 11 residues. Germline CDR1 reads MNHEY; CDR2 reads SMNVEV (reference sequence).

This rearrangement joins TRBV5-1 to TRBJ1-1; D unclear. The ends were cut back, 0 bases at V and 5 bases at J, with 11 bases in the middle. Per the germline V gene, CDR1 is SGHRS and CDR2 is YFSETQ. The CDR3 extends over 14 amino acids. This chain's CDR3 is CASSLEGDGTEAFF. The CDR3 region has the DNA TGCGCCAGCAGCTTGGAAGGTGACGGGACTGAAGCTTTCTTT.

V gene TRBV25-1 combines with J gene TRBJ2-5; D might be TRBD1 (6 bases). Trimming shortened V by 4 bases and J by 7 bases, and 13 bases separated the two germline ends. The CDR3 sequence is 13 residues long. Germline values: CDR1 MGHDK, CDR2 SYGVNS. CDR3 nucleotide sequence: TGTGCCAGCAGTGCCCAGGGGCTCGTGACCCAGTACTTC. Translated, it gives CASSAQGLVTQYF.

The chain joins TRBV30 to TRBJ2-3, with 9 nucleotides matching TRBD1. J lost 2 bases, V lost 2 bases, and 20 bases had no gene match. This CDR3 contains 20 residues. In germline, CDR1 is GTSNPN, CDR2 SVGIG (reference sequence). The CDR3 bases are TGTGCCTGGAGTATCCGGTGGGGACAGGGAAAGAGGACACACACAGATACGCAGTATTTT. Protein: CAWSIRWGQGKRTHTDTQYF.

The chain carries TRBV28 and TRBJ1-1, with 9 bases identical to TRBD1. V shed 5 bases and J 1 base; nucleotides not matched to a gene: 5. The CDR3 length is 15 residues. Per germline, CDR1 MDHEN and CDR2 SYDVKM. The CDR3 DNA sequence: TGTGCCAGCAGTGCACCGGGACAGGGGAACACTGAAGCTTTCTTT. It codes for CASSAPGQGNTEAFF.

V gene TRBV14 combines with J gene TRBJ1-4; 9 bases line up with TRBD1. Germline CDR1 reads SGHDN; CDR2 reads FVKESK. Trimming removed 4 bases from V and 3 bases from J; junction bases left unmatched: 9. There are 17 residues in the CDR3. The CDR3, as DNA: TGTGCCAGCAGCCGACCCGGGACAGGGAAATCTAATGAAAAACTGTTTTTT. It specifies CASSRPGTGKSNEKLFF.

J is TRBJ2-7 and V is TRBV9, with D possibly being TRBD1 (6 bases). V lost 0 bases, J lost 2 bases, and 9 bases lay in between. CDR3 length: 14 amino acids. Germline lookup yields CDR1 SGDLS and CDR2 YYNGEE. The chain's CDR3 is CASSVEDRPYEQYF. CDR3 sequence (DNA): TGTGCCAGCAGCGTAGAGGACAGACCCTACGAGCAGTACTTC.

This clone occurred a few times. The chain carries TRBV13 and TRBJ2-1; perhaps TRBD2 as D (6 bases). CDR1 is PRHDT and CDR2 is FYEKMQ in the germline V gene (reference sequence). CDR3 length: 13 amino acids. Trimming stripped 5 bases from V and 6 bases from J, with 11 bases between. The CDR3 protein is CASSPGLLNEQFF. CDR3 nucleotides: TGTGCCAGCAGCCCGGGACTTCTCAATGAGCAGTTCTTC.

The table lists this clone with a few counts. The V and J genes are TRBV2 and TRBJ2-7, with unresolved D. V shed 6 bases and J shed 3 bases, with 6 bases lying between them. From germline, CDR1 is SNHLY and CDR2 FYNNEI. This CDR3 contains 11 residues. The CDR3 nucleotides read TGTGCCAGCAGGGAGAACTACGAGCAGTACTTC. Protein sequence: CASRENYEQYF.

This chain joins TRBV18 and TRBJ1-5; 8 nucleotides align to TRBD1. Trimming at V came to 3 bases and at J to 3 bases, leaving 10 bases not matched to a gene. The CDR3 totals 17 residues. CDR1 and CDR2 (germline): KGHSH, LQKENI. The CDR3 spells CASSPTGSTGVNQPQHF. The CDR3 bases are TGTGCCAGCTCACCCACCGGGTCGACAGGGGTCAATCAGCCCCAGCATTTT.